This TCR beta chain was documented in a study of CD8 T cells in ankylosing spondylitis. Study findings and constraints: What appeared characteristic of ankylosing spondylitis blood was a TCR beta motif of several highly homologous variants.

As the method for making TCR beta libraries, quantitative 5'-RACE with molecular barcodes was used. TCRdb processed the 5' RACE reads anew with MiXCR; each CDR3 protein has one entry. The table includes 700,000 to 1,000,000 distinct CDR3 sequences, 10% to 15% detected once. This clonotype was seen ten or more times. The antigen is unknown. Germline V lookup: CDR1 SGHDT, CDR2 YYEEEE. CDR3 length equals 13 residues. V lost 1 base and J lost 4, with 8 bases in between. The specimen sequenced was blood, either unsorted or a sorted T cell fraction (not recorded which). The rearrangement uses TRBV5-6 and TRBJ1-2; D call uncertain. The TCR comes from a male donor with ankylosing spondylitis. The CDR3 DNA follows: TGTGCCAGCAGCTTGACAGCTAGCTATGGCTACACCTTC. As protein: CASSLTASYGYTF.